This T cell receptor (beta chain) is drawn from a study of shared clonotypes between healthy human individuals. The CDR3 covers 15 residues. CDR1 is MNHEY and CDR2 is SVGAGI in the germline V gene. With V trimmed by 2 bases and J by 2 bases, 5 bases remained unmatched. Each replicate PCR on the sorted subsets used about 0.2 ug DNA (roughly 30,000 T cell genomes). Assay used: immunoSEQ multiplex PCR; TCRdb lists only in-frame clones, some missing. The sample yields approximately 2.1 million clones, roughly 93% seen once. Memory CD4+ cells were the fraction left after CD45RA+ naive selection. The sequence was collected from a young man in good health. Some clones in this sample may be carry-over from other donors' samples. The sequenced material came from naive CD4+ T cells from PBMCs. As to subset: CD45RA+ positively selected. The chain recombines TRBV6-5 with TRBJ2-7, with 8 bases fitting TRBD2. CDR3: CASSYEGLGAYEQYF. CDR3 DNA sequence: TGTGCCAGCAGTTACGAGGGACTAGGGGCCTACGAGCAGTACTTC.